These T cell receptor beta chains were read from a single sample in a study of neurological immune-mediated disorders. TCRdb independently ran MiXCR on the 5' RACE reads; one entry per CDR3 protein. Of tens of thousands of distinct CDR3 sequences listed, under 5% were seen once; the top ten hold roughly 3.4%. The sample comprised PBMCs. The receptors originated from a woman between 50 and 59 years old with multiple sclerosis. Each CDR3 is given with its conserved first and last residue. D genes are given only for firm matches.

CSVTERSYEQYF | TRBV29-1 | -
CASSQVPVPSYEQYF | TRBV4-3 | -
CASSLFGGSYGYTF | TRBV12-3/TRBV12-4 | -
CSRQGAPNTEAFF | TRBV20-1 | TRBD1
CASSLPSGGPSISTDTQYF | TRBV5-1 | TRBD2
CATSRRGSYNEQFF | TRBV24-1 | -
CSANNPDTGTDTQYF | TRBV20-1 | -
CSATDGTDTQYF | TRBV29-1 | -
CASSRGGSNYGYTF | TRBV12-3/TRBV12-4 | -
CSATVRDRDPYEQYF | TRBV20-1 | TRBD1
CASSDGRPNTDTQYF | TRBV25-1 | -
CASSYRDGYEKLFF | TRBV6-2/TRBV6-3 | -
CASSPLGATSPLHF | TRBV5-1 | -
CASSTDADMNTEAFF | TRBV5-1 | -
CASSSRQIEAFF | TRBV7-9 | -
CASEGQKTGELFF | TRBV2 | TRBD1
CASSLVPGANTEAFF | TRBV7-2 | -
CASSLDRVSYNEQFF | TRBV5-1 | -
CASSQQGSNEKLFF | TRBV5-1 | -
CSATHPGMGGYGYTF | TRBV20-1 | -
CASSLTSRFYSNQPQNF | TRBV6-2/TRBV6-3 | -
CASSSYRDAWNSYNEQFF | TRBV12-3/TRBV12-4 | -